Listed here are 32 T cell receptor beta chains from one sample, sequenced in a study of human T cells and chemical hapten exposure. TCRdb re-analysed the RACE reads in MiXCR, keeping a single row per CDR3 protein. Of 350,000 to 400,000 distinct CDR3 sequences listed, roughly 6% are singletons. Time point denoted: patch test 2, 6 weeks after DPC sensitization. Treatment: therapeutic diphenylcyclopropenone sensitization with weekly scalp DPC. This specimen was whole blood, taken in connection with sensitization to the hapten diphenylcyclopropenone (DPC). The receptors were sampled from a woman in her late teens or twenties with alopecia areata. Some clones in this sample may be carry-over from other donors' samples.

V and J are TRBV12-3 or TRBV12-4 and TRBJ1-6; 10 bases align to TRBD1. The CDR3 contains 16 residues. J was trimmed by 3 bases and V by 6 bases; bases with no gene match: 5. As DNA, the CDR3 is TGTGCCAGCAGGCCAGGGACAGGGGTCTATAATTCACCCCTCCACTTT. Translating gives CASRPGTGVYNSPLHF.

This clonotype has only a few counts. This chain uses TRBV5-1 with TRBJ1-1; D gene ambiguous. This CDR3 is 14 amino acids long. V was trimmed by 3 bases and J by 1 base, leaving 10 bases between them. Germline assignment: CDR1 SGHRS and CDR2 YFSETQ. The DNA of the CDR3 is TGCGCCAGCAGCTCGCAACCGGGGAACACTGAAGCTTTCTTT. Translating it yields CASSSQPGNTEAFF.

This clonotype was observed a few times. V and J are TRBV20-1 and TRBJ2-7, with 8 bases fitting TRBD1. The CDR3 covers 14 residues. Germline loops: CDR1 DFQATT, CDR2 SNEGSKA (reference sequence). Trimming took 5 bases from V and 4 from J; bases not matched to a gene: 10. This chain's CDR3 is CSALNSGQVYEQYF. As DNA, the CDR3 is TGCAGTGCTTTAAACTCGGGACAGGTGTACGAGCAGTACTTC.

In this sample, this clonotype turned up a few times. The genes are TRBV10-3 and TRBJ2-7; no definite D call. The CDR3 spans 12 residues. The germline gives CDR1 ENHRY, CDR2 SYGVKD. V shed 10 bases and J shed 0 bases, with 10 bases lying between them. The CDR3 loop reads CATRGPSYEQYF. In DNA form, the CDR3 reads TGTGCCACCCGAGGTCCCTCCTACGAGCAGTACTTC.

The chain is built from TRBV18 and TRBJ2-1; D ambiguous. The ends were cut back, 2 bases at V and 12 bases at J, with 11 bases in the middle. The CDR3 is 12 amino acids. CDR1 KGHSH and CDR2 LQKENI come from the germline V gene. The CDR3 DNA follows: TGTGCCAGCTCACCAAGGGCGAGGCGGCAGTTCTTC. This encodes CASSPRARRQFF.

This clonotype has a handful of counts. This chain uses TRBV6-5 with TRBJ2-5, with a tentative D call TRBD2 (5 bases). Germline assignment: CDR1 MNHEY and CDR2 SVGAGI. The V gene lost 6 bases and the J gene lost 4 bases, with 15 bases spanning the gap. This CDR3 region has 14 residues. CDR3 in amino acids: CASRGTARGETQYF. The CDR3 nucleotides read TGTGCCAGCAGAGGAACCGCCCGGGGAGAGACCCAGTACTTC.

This sequence joins TRBV5-1 and TRBJ2-5, with D perhaps TRBD1 (6 bases). Trimming pared 4 bases from V and 2 bases from J, leaving 12 bases between. The CDR3 loop spans 14 amino acids. CDR1 and CDR2 (germline): SGHRS, YFSETQ. CDR3 protein: CASSRQEEQETQYF. The CDR3 DNA reads TGCGCCAGCAGCCGACAGGAGGAACAAGAGACCCAGTACTTC. Supplemented by reference TRBV5-1 and TRBJ2-5, the full variable domain reads KAGVTQTPRYLIKTRGQQVTLSCSPISGHRSVSWYQQTPGQGLQFLFEYFSETQRNKGNFPGRFSGRQFSNSRSEMNVSTLELGDSALYLCASSRQEEQETQYFGPGTRLLVL.

There are a few counts of this clonotype. The chain employs TRBV13 and TRBJ2-7, with 9 positions matching TRBD2. Looked up from germline, CDR1 is PRHDT and CDR2 is FYEKMQ (reference sequence). This CDR3 has 15 residues. Germline trimming cut 5 bases from V and 2 bases from J; bases unmatched to any gene: 7. CDR3 coding DNA: TGTGCCAGCAGCATCTCTGGCGGGGGGGCCTACGAGCAGTACTTC. Its translation: CASSISGGGAYEQYF. The full variable domain, with the rest looked up from reference TRBV13 and TRBJ2-7, is AAGVIQSPRHLIKEKRETATLKCYPIPRHDTVYWYQQGPGQDPQFLISFYEKMQSDKGSIPDRFSAQQFSDYHSELNMSSLELGDSALYFCASSISGGGAYEQYFGPGTRLTVT.

The sample holds a few counts of this clonotype. The chain joins TRBV28 to TRBJ2-7; tentatively, D is TRBD2 (7 bases). The V end was cut by 7 bases, the J end by 0 bases, with 19 bases between. This CDR3 is 16 amino acids long. Germline V lookup: CDR1 MDHEN, CDR2 SYDVKM. CDR3 sequence (DNA): TGTGCCAGCACCGTCGGTGGGGGGGCCCGCTCCTACGAGCAGTACTTC. Protein sequence: CASTVGGGARSYEQYF.

The rearrangement joins TRBV6-6 to TRBJ2-3; 11 positions agree with TRBD2. Germline CDR1 and CDR2: MNHNY and SVGAGI (reference sequence). Losses at the gene ends were 7 bases for V and 2 bases for J; bases not matched to a gene: 5. This CDR3 region has 15 residues. This chain's CDR3 is CASILAGGFTDTQYF. CDR3 bases: TGTGCCAGCATCTTAGCGGGGGGGTTCACAGATACGCAGTATTTT.

The V and J genes are TRBV20-1 and TRBJ1-2; no firm D call. Germline lookup yields CDR1 DFQATT and CDR2 SNEGSKA (reference sequence). Trimming stripped 7 bases from V and 2 bases from J, with 11 bases between. The CDR3 runs 12 residues. The CDR3 bases are TGCAGTGTTGACCGTTCAAACTATGGCTACACCTTC. This encodes CSVDRSNYGYTF.

This clonotype came up a few times. The chain is built from TRBV5-1 and TRBJ2-1, with 8 positions matching TRBD1. Trimming removed 5 bases from V and 6 bases from J; junction bases left unmatched: 4. This CDR3 is built from 13 residues. Germline CDR1 is SGHRS and CDR2 is YFSETQ. The CDR3 nucleotides are TGCGCCAGCAGGCGGACAGGGAGCAATGAGCAGTTCTTC. Protein product: CASRRTGSNEQFF.

This clonotype was found many times. V and J are TRBV29-1 and TRBJ2-5; D uncertain. The CDR3 sequence is 12 residues long. CDR1 and CDR2 (germline): SQVTM, ANQGSEA. V was pared by 5 bases and J by 4 bases, with 11 bases between. The CDR3 protein is CSVTVERETQYF. CDR3 in DNA: TGCAGCGTTACAGTGGAGAGAGAGACCCAGTACTTC.

A few counts support this clonotype. The CDR3, as DNA: TGTGCCAGCACCGCCAATACTGGGGCAGGCTACACCTTC. Protein: CASTANTGAGYTF. The V and J genes are TRBV12-3 or TRBV12-4 and TRBJ1-2, with a weak D call TRBD1 (5 bases). The CDR3 spans 13 residues. V lost 7 bases and J lost 8, with 17 bases in between.

This clonotype was seen many times. V usage is TRBV2 and J usage is TRBJ1-5; the match to TRBD1 covers 9 bases. V dropped 5 bases and J dropped 7; count of bases not matched to a gene: 6. CDR1 and CDR2 from the germline V gene are SNHLY and FYNNEI. CDR3 length equals 14 residues. The CDR3 reads CASSTDRGGQPQHF. CDR3 nucleotide sequence: TGTGCCAGCAGTACGGACAGGGGCGGACAGCCCCAGCATTTT.

This clonotype was picked up a small number of times. V gene TRBV7-2 combines with J gene TRBJ2-7, with 7 bases fitting TRBD1. Germline V CDR1 and CDR2: SGHTA, FQGNSA. This CDR3 comprises 13 residues. Trimming cost V 5 bases and J 6 bases; bases outside gene matches: 7. The chain's CDR3 is CASSLRQGSEQYF. As DNA, the CDR3 is TGTGCCAGCAGCCTAAGACAGGGTAGCGAGCAGTACTTC.

In its sample, this clonotype was seen a few times. The chain combines TRBV2 with TRBJ1-2; no firm D call. Trimming removed 3 bases from V and 0 bases from J, with 8 bases in between. This CDR3 region has 14 residues. Germline-derived CDR1 and CDR2 are SNHLY and FYNNEI. The CDR3 DNA reads TGTGCCAGCAGTGACGGGCTACCTAACTATGGCTACACCTTC. Its translation is CASSDGLPNYGYTF.

In this sample, this clonotype turned up a few times. The chain joins TRBV6-2 or TRBV6-3 to TRBJ1-6; tentative D call: TRBD1 (5 bases). V shed 7 bases and J shed 8 bases, with 15 bases lying between them. The CDR3 contains 14 residues. Germline assignment: CDR1 MNHEY and CDR2 SVGEGT. The CDR3 region has the DNA TGTGCCAGCAAGGAATTGGGGGTAGATTCACCCCTCCACTTT. Encoded protein: CASKELGVDSPLHF.

This clonotype was detected a few times. The V call is TRBV24-1, the J call TRBJ2-1; 9 nucleotides line up with TRBD2. Germline CDR1 is KGHDR and CDR2 is SFDVKD. V gave up 0 bases and J gave up 2 bases; unmatched junction bases: 1. The CDR3 consists of 16 residues. CDR3: CATSDLSGGPYNEQFF. CDR3 nucleotides: TGTGCCACCAGTGATTTGAGCGGGGGGCCCTACAATGAGCAGTTCTTC.

This clonotype was seen a few times. This chain joins TRBV7-3 and TRBJ1-6, with D hard to call. Germline V gives CDR1 SGHTA, CDR2 FQGTGA. V was clipped by 0 bases and J by 7 bases, with 10 bases between them. This CDR3 comprises 15 residues. This CDR3 is CASSLTGRGNSPLHF. CDR3 sequence (DNA): TGTGCCAGCAGCTTAACCGGCCGGGGAAATTCACCCCTCCACTTT.

The CDR3, as DNA: TGCGCCAGCAGCCAAGATTACAGGGTTGGAAACACCATATATTTT. This translates into CASSQDYRVGNTIYF. The gene calls are TRBV4-3 and TRBJ1-3; TRBD1 might be the D (6 bases). Germline V gives CDR1 LGHNA, CDR2 YSLEER. The CDR3 extends over 15 amino acids. V lost 0 bases and J lost 3, with 9 bases in between.

This clonotype was seen more than once but under ten times. V and J are TRBV12-3 or TRBV12-4 and TRBJ1-4; D unresolved. The CDR3 runs 13 residues. Trimming took off 7 bases at V and 8 bases at J, with 14 bases between the two ends. In DNA, the CDR3 is TGTGCCAGCAACCTATTAAGAGGGGAAAAACTGTTTTTT. Its protein product is CASNLLRGEKLFF.

The V call is TRBV24-1, the J call TRBJ2-1, with a possible D match to TRBD2 (6 bases). Germline CDR1 and CDR2: KGHDR and SFDVKD. Trimming shortened V by 0 bases and J by 9 bases, and 14 bases separated the two germline ends. The CDR3 consists of 15 residues. The CDR3 here is CATSDLQGWGVEQFF. In DNA form, the CDR3 reads TGTGCCACCAGTGATTTGCAAGGATGGGGGGTTGAGCAGTTCTTC.

To note about this clonotype: The germline gene is not matched at one end of the junction; a read error may be the cause. As DNA, the CDR3 is TGTGCCAGCGGCTTAAATGGCAGACCGAACACCGGGGAGCTGTTTTTT. Amino acid sequence: CASGLNGRPNTGELFF. The chain combines TRBV7-2 with TRBJ2-2; D gene ambiguous. CDR3 length: 16 amino acids. In germline, CDR1 is SGHTA, CDR2 FQGNSA.

This clonotype was seen only a few times. The genes are TRBV7-2 and TRBJ2-1; D unclear. V dropped 5 bases and J dropped 5 bases, with 13 bases sitting between them. Germline lookup yields CDR1 SGHTA and CDR2 FQGNSA. CDR3 length equals 14 residues. CDR3 amino acids: CASSGRRNNNEQFF. CDR3 DNA: TGTGCCAGCAGCGGCCGGAGAAACAACAATGAGCAGTTCTTC. Complete variable domain (other parts from reference TRBV7-2 and TRBJ2-1): GAGVSQSPSNKVTEKGKDVELRCDPISGHTALYWYRQSLGQGLEFLIYFQGNSAPDKSGLPSDRFSAERTGGSVSTLTIQRTQQEDSAVYLCASSGRRNNNEQFFGPGTRLTVL.

This clonotype was detected ten times or more. The rearrangement joins TRBV12-3 or TRBV12-4 to TRBJ1-2; no firm D call. This CDR3 comprises 14 residues. V was cut by 8 bases and J by 1 base, with 14 bases left in between. The CDR3 region is CASFIMGINYGYTF. For the CDR3, the DNA is TGTGCCAGCTTCATAATGGGAATTAACTATGGCTACACCTTC.

This clonotype showed up just a few times. CDR3 sequence reads: CASSQDDGFTGELFF. The CDR3 DNA reads TGCGCCAGCAGCCAAGATGACGGATTCACCGGGGAGCTGTTTTTT. The chain couples TRBV4-3 to TRBJ2-2; D is ambiguous. The CDR3 consists of 15 residues. Germline CDR1 is LGHNA and CDR2 is YSLEER. Trimming took off 0 bases at V and 4 bases at J, with 9 bases between the two ends.

J is TRBJ2-1 and V is TRBV29-1, with 10 bases lining up with TRBD1. This CDR3 is 15 amino acids long. Trimming removed 8 bases from V and 7 bases from J; junction bases left unmatched: 14. Germline lookup yields CDR1 SQVTM and CDR2 ANQGSEA. CDR3 nucleotides: TGCAGCTTCGGGCTCCCTGACAGGGGGCAGAATGAGCAGTTCTTC. It is translated as CSFGLPDRGQNEQFF.

The table lists this clonotype with many counts. V and J are TRBV7-2 and TRBJ1-1; D gene ambiguous. The V gene lost 1 base and the J gene lost 3 bases, with 3 bases spanning the gap. The CDR3 runs 12 residues. Germline CDR1 is SGHTA and CDR2 is FQGNSA. CDR3 residues: CASSLDDTEAFF. The DNA of the CDR3 is TGTGCCAGCAGCTTAGATGACACTGAAGCTTTCTTT.

The chain combines TRBV5-1 with TRBJ2-5, with 8 positions matching TRBD1. Germline CDR1 reads SGHRS; CDR2 reads YFSETQ. CDR3 length: 13 amino acids. J lost 2 bases, V lost 6 bases, and 3 bases had no gene match. For the CDR3, the DNA is TGCGCCAGCAACCGGGACAGGCAAGAGACCCAGTACTTC. This codes for CASNRDRQETQYF.

The gene calls are TRBV3-1 and TRBJ2-7; D is undetermined. CDR1 is LGHDT, CDR2 YNNKEL, per germline (reference sequence). The CDR3 extends over 12 amino acids. V shed 0 bases and J shed 6 bases, with 6 bases lying between them. The chain's CDR3 is CASSQERSEQYF. The CDR3 coding sequence is TGTGCCAGCAGCCAAGAGAGAAGCGAGCAGTACTTC.

This clonotype occurred a few times. J is TRBJ2-5 and V is TRBV29-1; TRBD2 is a possible D gene (6 bases). Trimming took off 8 bases at V and 4 bases at J, with 26 bases between the two ends. The CDR3 has 16 residues. Germline assignment: CDR1 SQVTM and CDR2 ANQGSEA. CDR3 coding DNA: TGCAGCTTATCTATAGCCGGGGGTTGGCCGATAGAGACCCAGTACTTC. Translating gives CSLSIAGGWPIETQYF.